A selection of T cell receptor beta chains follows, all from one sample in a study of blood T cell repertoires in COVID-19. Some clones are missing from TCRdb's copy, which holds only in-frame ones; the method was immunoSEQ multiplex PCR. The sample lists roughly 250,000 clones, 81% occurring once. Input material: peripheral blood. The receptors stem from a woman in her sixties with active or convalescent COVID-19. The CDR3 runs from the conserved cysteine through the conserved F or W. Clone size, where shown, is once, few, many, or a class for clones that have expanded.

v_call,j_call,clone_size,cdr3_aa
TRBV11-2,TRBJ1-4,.,CASSFVEATNEKLFF
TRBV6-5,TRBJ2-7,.,CASRDRGIYEQYF
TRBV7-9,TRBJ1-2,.,CASSLGAGSAGYTF
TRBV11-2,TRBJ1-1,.,CASSSRTGRSGNTEAFF
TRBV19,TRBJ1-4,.,CASSAGTGGNEKLFF
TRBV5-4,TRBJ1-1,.,CASRRQGSGTEAFF
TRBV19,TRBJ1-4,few,CATTNRGFHEKLFF
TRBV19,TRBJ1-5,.,CASSIQQGGGNQPQHF
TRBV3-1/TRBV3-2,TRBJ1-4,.,CASSHSGQGIRWEKLFF
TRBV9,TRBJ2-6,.,CASSVRGSSGANVLTF
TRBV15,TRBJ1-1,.,CATSTHGRGNTEAFF
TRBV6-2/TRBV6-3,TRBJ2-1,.,CASSYGLAGGRQFF
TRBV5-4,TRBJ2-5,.,CASSLGTGGQETQYF
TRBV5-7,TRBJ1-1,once,CASSSGSEAFF
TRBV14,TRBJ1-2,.,CASSPPGTGGIYGYTF
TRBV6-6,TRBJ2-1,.,CASSYDRMGNEQFF
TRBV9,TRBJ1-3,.,CASSSDLTSSYGNTIYF
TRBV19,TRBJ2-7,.,CASSIGTGYEQYF
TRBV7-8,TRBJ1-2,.,CASSLQGAYYGYTF
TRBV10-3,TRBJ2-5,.,CAISELGGPQETQYF
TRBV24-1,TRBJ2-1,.,CATSGVGYNEQFF
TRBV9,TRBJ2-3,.,CASSGRTSGRTDTQYF
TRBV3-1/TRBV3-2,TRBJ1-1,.,CASSQVSGANTEAFF
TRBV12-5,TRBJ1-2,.,CASGLGGYAGYTF
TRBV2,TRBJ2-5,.,CASRATGTNQETQYF
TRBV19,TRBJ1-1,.,CASSPDRGMNTEAFF
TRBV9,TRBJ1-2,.,CASSVRPGQTYGYTF
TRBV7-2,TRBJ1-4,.,CASSPTGGRVEKLFF
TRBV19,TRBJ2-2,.,CASSIAGTNTGELFF
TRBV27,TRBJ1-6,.,CASRAGTGGGIGNSPLHF
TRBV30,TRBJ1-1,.,CAWSVLGRAWTEAFF
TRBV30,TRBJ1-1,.,CAWSFGQGVGEAFF
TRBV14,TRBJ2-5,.,CASSDRGEETQYF
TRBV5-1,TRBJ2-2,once,CASREGDIAGELFF
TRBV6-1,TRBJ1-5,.,CASSEAVRRQPQHF
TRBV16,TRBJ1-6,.,CASSQPGWGNSPLHF
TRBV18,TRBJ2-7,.,CASSPQGLHGEQYF
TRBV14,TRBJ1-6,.,CASSQGGVGNSPLHF
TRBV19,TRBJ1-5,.,CASSIGGGDDQPQHF
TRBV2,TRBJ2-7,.,CASNLDRTSYEQYF
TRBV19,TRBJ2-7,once,CASSIPLGQANYEQYF
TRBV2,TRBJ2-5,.,CASSAGTSGGQETQYF